The 28 T cell receptor beta chains reported below all come from one sample, sequenced in a study of blood T cells in healthy people across ages. With a J-beta primer mix and a sample-barcoded 5' primer, a second PCR ran roughly 6 to 11 cycles. Via MiXCR, TCRdb re-called the 5' RACE reads, giving one row per CDR3 protein. The data hold around 1.7 million distinct CDR3 sequences, with roughly 30% observed a single time. The sample was blood. The source is a woman aged 25 to 39 in good health.

This clonotype has a handful of counts. The chain combines TRBV2 with TRBJ2-3; 11 positions agree with TRBD2. The trim removed 4 bases at V and 1 base at J, leaving 7 bases unmatched. This CDR3 comprises 17 residues. Germline CDR1 and CDR2: SNHLY and FYNNEI. For the CDR3, the DNA is TGTGCCAGCAGTGGAGGACTAGCGGGCGACGGCACAGATACGCAGTATTTT. The encoded protein is CASSGGLAGDGTDTQYF. Looking up the rest from reference TRBV2 and TRBJ2-3 gives the full variable domain: EPEVTQTPSHQVTQMGQEVILRCVPISNHLYFYWYRQILGQKVEFLVSFYNNEISEKSEIFDDQFSVERPDGSNFTLKIRSTKLEDSAMYFCASSGGLAGDGTDTQYFGPGTRLTVL.

This clonotype was detected a few times. The chain uses TRBV3-1 and TRBJ2-7; D possibly corresponds to TRBD2 (7 bases). Trimming pared 4 bases from V and 7 bases from J, leaving 20 bases between. The CDR3 sequence is 15 residues long. Looked up from germline, CDR1 is LGHDT and CDR2 is YNNKEL (reference sequence). This chain's CDR3 is CASSRADGGQREQYF. The CDR3 region has the DNA TGTGCCAGCAGCCGTGCTGACGGGGGGCAACGGGAGCAGTACTTC.

The chain uses TRBV5-1 and TRBJ2-1; maybe TRBD1 (6 bases). V was cut by 0 bases and J by 8 bases, with 9 bases left in between. The CDR3 covers 13 residues. Germline CDR1 is SGHRS and CDR2 is YFSETQ. CDR3 DNA sequence: TGCGCCAGCAGCTTGGAACCAGGGGATGAGCAGTTCTTC. This encodes CASSLEPGDEQFF.

In this sample, this clonotype turned up once. V is TRBV7-9 and J is TRBJ2-7; D gene uncertain. This CDR3 has 13 residues. Trimming cost V 5 bases and J 6 bases, with 14 bases left between them. Germline values: CDR1 SEHNR, CDR2 FQNEAQ (reference sequence). The CDR3: CASSPPVPGEQYF. The CDR3 DNA reads as TGTGCCAGCAGCCCCCCCGTCCCCGGCGAGCAGTACTTC.

A few counts support this clonotype. The chain is built from TRBV7-9 and TRBJ2-7; D is uncertain. The V end was cut by 1 base, the J end by 4 bases, with 20 bases between. Germline assignment: CDR1 SEHNR and CDR2 FQNEAQ (reference sequence). This CDR3 comprises 17 residues. CDR3 amino acids: CASSLGWPGTSSYEQYF. DNA for the CDR3: TGTGCCAGCAGCTTAGGATGGCCGGGTACGTCGTCGTACGAGCAGTACTTC.

Worth noting for this clonotype: One end of the junction does not line up with germline, which may come from a read error. This chain joins TRBV12-3 or TRBV12-4 and TRBJ2-7, with 8 bases lining up with TRBD1. The CDR3 is made up of 14 amino acids. CDR3 residues: CANSLGQGENEQYF. The DNA for the CDR3 is TGTGCCAACAGTCTCGGACAGGGCGAGAACGAGCAGTACTTC.

This clonotype was seen at least ten times. CDR3 DNA sequence: TGCAGCGTTAGGGGGAACACTGAAGCTTTCTTT. Translating it yields CSVRGNTEAFF. The gene calls are TRBV29-1 and TRBJ1-1, with D perhaps TRBD1 (5 bases). Germline assignment: CDR1 SQVTM and CDR2 ANQGSEA. This CDR3 is 11 amino acids long. Trimming cost V 5 bases and J 1 base, with 5 bases left between them.

The chain uses TRBV12-3 or TRBV12-4 and TRBJ1-1; the D is unclear. The CDR3 covers 14 residues. Trimming removed 6 bases from V and 8 bases from J, with 19 bases in between. The CDR3 DNA follows: TGTGCCAGCAGACCTAGTAGAGGGTTCTCCGAAGCTTTCTTT. This encodes CASRPSRGFSEAFF.

V is TRBV11-2 and J is TRBJ2-1; 8 positions agree with TRBD2. CDR3 length: 15 amino acids. Germline lookup yields CDR1 SGHAT and CDR2 FQNNGV. The V gene end was trimmed by 4 bases and the J gene end by 4 bases; junction bases not matched to a gene: 6. The CDR3, as DNA: TGTGCCAGCAGCTGGATCGGGGGGGAATACAATGAGCAGTTCTTC. This sequence encodes CASSWIGGEYNEQFF.

The rearrangement links TRBV6-6 to TRBJ2-1; possibly TRBD2 for D (5 bases). Gene TRBJ2-7 matches the end of the DNA better, so the J call may be wrong. CDR1 and CDR2 from the germline V gene are MNHNY and SVGAGI (reference sequence). The CDR3 is 15 amino acids. This CDR3 reads CASRPGGSAYNEQYF. CDR3 in DNA: TGTGCCAGCAGGCCTGGCGGGTCAGCTTATAATGAGCAGTACTTC.

The chain employs TRBV20-1 and TRBJ2-1; 10 bases are a match to TRBD2. Germline assignment: CDR1 DFQATT and CDR2 SNEGSKA (reference sequence). The CDR3 length is 13 residues. With V trimmed by 4 bases and J by 8 bases, 5 bases remained unmatched. Here the CDR3 reads CSAKSSGRYEQFF. The DNA for the CDR3 is TGCAGTGCTAAGTCTAGCGGGAGATATGAGCAGTTCTTC.

This clonotype was found a few times. The junction departs from the called germline gene at one end, perhaps through a read error. V gene TRBV18 combines with J gene TRBJ1-6, with TRBD1 as a possible D gene (5 bases). Germline V gene sequence: CDR1 KGHSH, CDR2 LQKENI. CDR3 length equals 15 residues. This chain's CDR3 is CASSLGQGDNSPLHF. The CDR3 DNA sequence: TGCGCCAGCAGCTTGGGGCAGGGTGATAATTCACCCCTCCACTTT.

This clonotype has only a few counts. Here the CDR3 reads CASTPDRLANIYSNQPQHF. DNA of the CDR3: TGTGCCAGCACCCCGGACAGGCTCGCAAACATTTATAGCAATCAGCCCCAGCATTTT. V usage is TRBV2 and J usage is TRBJ1-5; TRBD1 matches at 7 bases. The germline V gene encodes CDR1 SNHLY and CDR2 FYNNEI. Trimming removed 7 bases from V and 0 bases from J; junction bases left unmatched: 18. The CDR3 runs 19 residues.

Concerning this clonotype itself: At one end the junction does not follow the germline gene, possibly because of a read error. The rearrangement uses TRBV7-2 and TRBJ2-2; tentative D call: TRBD2 (5 bases). Per germline, CDR1 SGHTA and CDR2 FQGNSA. This CDR3 spans 17 amino acids. CDR3: CASSLGIGSGVTGERFF. The CDR3 DNA is TGTGCCAGCAGCTTAGGAATAGGTAGTGGAGTCACCGGGGAGCGGTTTTTT.

This clonotype was recorded a few times. The gene calls are TRBV21-1 and TRBJ2-2; the table names TRBD2, a call not compared with the DNA. TRBV21-1 is designated a pseudogene. The CDR3 runs to 13 residues. The CDR3 spells CARGPGGTGELFF. CDR3 coding DNA: TGTGCCAGAGGGCCGGGGGGCACCGGGGAGCTGTTTTTT.

Comment on this clonotype: A read error may account for a junction end that differs from germline. This sequence joins TRBV5-1 and TRBJ1-6; D unclear. This CDR3 is 14 amino acids long. Germline V CDR1 and CDR2: SGHRS, YFSETQ. The CDR3 DNA reads as TGCGCCAGTAGCTACGGGGAGTCGAATTCACCCCTCCACTTT. Its protein product is CASSYGESNSPLHF.

The chain combines TRBV12-3 or TRBV12-4 with TRBJ2-3; weak D call: TRBD2 (5 bases). This CDR3 contains 11 residues. The V end lost 9 bases, the J end lost 4 bases, and 8 bases lay between the germline ends. CDR3 bases: TGTGCCAGAGTTAGCGCAGATACGCAGTATTTT. This sequence encodes CARVSADTQYF.

The rearrangement joins TRBV20-1 to TRBJ2-7, with 8 bases lining up with TRBD1. The CDR3 covers 12 residues. Germline V gene lookup returns CDR1 DFQATT and CDR2 SNEGSKA (reference sequence). The V gene end was trimmed by 3 bases and the J gene end by 2 bases; junction bases not matched to a gene: 0. The CDR3 sequence: CSARTGAYEQYF. The CDR3 nucleotides read TGCAGTGCTAGGACAGGGGCCTACGAGCAGTACTTC.

The chain joins TRBV24-1 to TRBJ2-7; a weak D match, TRBD1 (6 bases). CDR1 KGHDR and CDR2 SFDVKD come from the germline V gene. V was pared by 3 bases and J by 7 bases, with 12 bases between. CDR3 length equals 13 residues. This chain's CDR3 is CATSDSRGNEQYF. In nucleotides, the CDR3 is TGTGCCACCAGTGATAGCAGGGGCAATGAGCAGTACTTC.

This clonotype was counted at least ten times. V and J are TRBV20-1 and TRBJ2-5, with 7 bases fitting TRBD2. Trimming removed 3 bases from V and 2 bases from J; junction bases left unmatched: 15. Per the germline V gene, CDR1 is DFQATT and CDR2 is SNEGSKA (reference sequence). This CDR3 has 17 residues. The CDR3 DNA sequence: TGCAGTGCTAGGGTGCCCTCATGGCTAGCGGAACAAGAGACCCAGTACTTC. Its translation is CSARVPSWLAEQETQYF.

This clonotype was seen at least ten times. The rearrangement links TRBV27 to TRBJ2-5; 7 bases match TRBD1. J gave up 6 bases and V 5 bases, and 12 bases lay outside the gene matches. The CDR3 spans 15 residues. CDR1 is MNHEY and CDR2 is SMNVEV in the germline V gene (reference sequence). CDR3 nucleotide sequence: TGTGCCAGCAGTACGTTTGGGACAGAGATGAAGACCCAGTACTTC. Residues: CASSTFGTEMKTQYF.

The chain links TRBV2 to TRBJ1-5; possibly TRBD1 for D (6 bases). The CDR3 consists of 15 residues. Germline V gene lookup returns CDR1 SNHLY and CDR2 FYNNEI. Between the trimmed V and J ends, which lost 7 bases and 6 bases, there was a span of 19 bases. CDR3 coding DNA: TGTGCCAGCACGACAGACAGGTCATCCTCTCAGCCCCAGCATTTT. Encoded protein: CASTTDRSSSQPQHF.

To note about this clonotype: A much larger clone lies a single base off, so this may be a read error. This chain links TRBV6-4 with TRBJ2-1; 7 nucleotides match TRBD1. J gave up 5 bases and V 6 bases, and 13 bases lay outside the gene matches. CDR1 and CDR2 (germline): MRHNA, SNTAGT. CDR3 length equals 16 residues. CDR3 residues: CASSLSETGLNNEQFF. The CDR3 coding sequence is TGTGCCAGCAGCTTAAGTGAGACAGGGTTGAACAATGAGCAGTTCTTC.

Only a few counts were recorded for this clonotype. The V call is TRBV4-1, the J call TRBJ2-5; the D gene is possibly TRBD1 (6 bases). CDR1 MGHRA and CDR2 YSYEKL come from the germline V gene. This CDR3 comprises 16 residues. The V end was cut by 3 bases, the J end by 2 bases, with 16 bases between. CDR3 in amino acids: CASSQLTGHGQETQYF. The CDR3 nucleotides are TGCGCCAGCAGCCAGCTAACAGGGCATGGACAAGAGACCCAGTACTTC.

This rearrangement joins TRBV6-6 to TRBJ2-1; 9 nucleotides match TRBD2. This CDR3 region has 14 residues. From germline, CDR1 is MNHNY and CDR2 SVGAGI (reference sequence). V lost 5 bases, J lost 7 bases, and 6 bases stayed unmatched. CDR3 sequence (DNA): TGTGCCAGCAGTCGGCGGGGGGGCAGGAATGAGCAGTTCTTC. It translates to CASSRRGGRNEQFF.

This clonotype has more than one count but fewer than ten. The chain recombines TRBV5-1 with TRBJ2-3; tentative D call: TRBD1 (6 bases). V shed 0 bases and J shed 4 bases, with 9 bases lying between them. This CDR3 spans 14 amino acids. Germline lookup yields CDR1 SGHRS and CDR2 YFSETQ. The CDR3 DNA follows: TGCGCCAGCAGCTTGGGACAGGTGGCAGATACGCAGTATTTT. This encodes CASSLGQVADTQYF.

This clonotype has at least ten counts. The rearrangement uses TRBV5-6 and TRBJ2-1; 13 bases align to TRBD2. Looked up from germline, CDR1 is SGHDT and CDR2 is YYEEEE. Trimming cost V 2 bases and J 7 bases; bases outside gene matches: 3. The CDR3 has 15 amino acids. The CDR3 sequence: CASSLLAGGVNEQFF. The CDR3 DNA sequence: TGTGCCAGCAGCTTACTAGCGGGGGGGGTTAATGAGCAGTTCTTC.

V and J are TRBV7-9 and TRBJ1-4, with unresolved D. V lost 3 bases, J lost 2 bases, and 13 bases lay in between. The germline gives CDR1 SEHNR, CDR2 FQNEAQ (reference sequence). The CDR3 is 16 residues long. CDR3 DNA sequence: TGTGCCAGCAGCTTGATGAGGGTTCCCACTAATGAAAAACTGTTTTTT. This codes for CASSLMRVPTNEKLFF.